A single sample gave rise to the 27 T cell receptor beta chains below, sequenced in a study of CD8 T cells in Susac syndrome. It was with random hexamers that about 0.45 to 1 ug RNA was reverse transcribed. TCRdb fed the immunoSEQ multiplex PCR reads into MiXCR, producing one record per CDR3 protein. The sample yields about 180,000 distinct CDR3 sequences, about 94% seen once. The specimen was CD4+ T cells from PBMCs. All receptors derive from a human donor with multiple sclerosis.

This rearrangement joins TRBV3-1 to TRBJ2-7, with D possibly TRBD1 on 6 matching bases. This CDR3 region has 14 residues. CDR1 and CDR2 from the germline V gene are LGHDT and YNNKEL (reference sequence). With 0 bases removed from V and 6 bases from J, the gap between germline ends came to 12 bases. CDR3: CASSQEGGRGEQYF. In nucleotides, the CDR3 is TGTGCCAGCAGCCAAGAAGGAGGCAGGGGCGAGCAGTACTTC.

The chain combines TRBV4-2 with TRBJ2-7, with TRBD1 matching over 10 bases. The CDR3 is 15 residues long. Looked up from germline, CDR1 is LGHNA and CDR2 is YNFKEQ. J gave up 2 bases and V 4 bases, and 5 bases lay outside the gene matches. DNA of the CDR3: TGTGCCAGCAGCCCTGGACAGGGGGAGGCCTACGAGCAGTACTTC. This codes for CASSPGQGEAYEQYF.

This rearrangement joins TRBV29-1 to TRBJ2-3, with 8 bases identical to TRBD1. V lost 8 bases to trimming and J lost 0 bases; unmatched junction nucleotides: 10. The germline V gene encodes CDR1 SQVTM and CDR2 ANQGSEA. CDR3 length equals 15 residues. The CDR3 coding sequence is TGCAGCACCTCAGGACAGGGCTCTAGCACAGATACGCAGTATTTT. Protein: CSTSGQGSSTDTQYF.

The rearrangement uses TRBV2 and TRBJ2-1, with 8 bases identical to TRBD1. CDR1 SNHLY and CDR2 FYNNEI come from the germline V gene. The CDR3 has 15 amino acids. V gave up 7 bases and J gave up 6 bases; unmatched junction bases: 11. The CDR3 loop reads CASTQQGDVSNEQFF. The CDR3 bases are TGTGCCAGCACCCAACAGGGGGATGTGAGCAATGAGCAGTTCTTC.

This chain connects TRBV7-9 to TRBJ1-6, with D hard to call. V was pared by 5 bases and J by 8 bases, with 13 bases between. Looked up from germline, CDR1 is SEHNR and CDR2 is FQNEAQ (reference sequence). The length of the CDR3 is 14 residues. The CDR3 DNA follows: TGTGCCAGCAGCGGACGGACGTTTGATTCACCCCTCCACTTT. Its protein product is CASSGRTFDSPLHF. Supplemented by reference TRBV7-9 and TRBJ1-6, the full variable domain reads DTGVSQNPRHKITKRGQNVTFRCDPISEHNRLYWYRQTLGQGPEFLTYFQNEAQLEKSRLLSDRFSAERPKGSFSTLEIQRTEQGDSAMYLCASSGRTFDSPLHFGNGTRLTVT.

The genes are TRBV30 and TRBJ1-1, with D unclear. CDR1 and CDR2 from the germline V gene are GTSNPN and SVGIG (reference sequence). There are 12 residues in the CDR3. Deletions cut 1 base from V and 8 bases from J, with 11 bases between. The CDR3 DNA follows: TGTGCCTGGAGTGACGGCCGGTTCGAAGCTTTCTTT. This translates into CAWSDGRFEAFF.

The V gene is TRBV5-6, the J gene TRBJ1-4; no clear D gene. Germline CDR1 and CDR2: SGHDT and YYEEEE. The CDR3 sequence is 15 residues long. The germline V and J ends were trimmed by 5 bases and 1 base, with 12 bases remaining between them. CDR3 in amino acids: CASSFYGRTNEKLFF. CDR3 DNA: TGTGCCAGCAGTTTTTACGGACGAACTAATGAAAAACTGTTTTTT.

V and J are TRBV15 and TRBJ1-1, with D hard to call. There are 14 residues in the CDR3. CDR1 is LNHNV and CDR2 is YYDKDF in the germline V gene (reference sequence). V lost 0 bases, J lost 4 bases, and 9 bases lay in between. In DNA, the CDR3 is TGTGCCACCAGCAGAGAACGGGGTTTCACTGAAGCTTTCTTT. Amino acid sequence: CATSRERGFTEAFF.

The chain carries TRBV18 and TRBJ2-7; 9 bases fit TRBD1. V was clipped by 6 bases and J by 3 bases; unmatched bases: 6. The CDR3 is 14 residues long. Germline CDR1 and CDR2: KGHSH and LQKENI. CDR3 DNA: TGTGCCAGCTCGGAGACAGGGGGAAGCTACGAGCAGTACTTC. Encoded protein: CASSETGGSYEQYF.

The chain is built from TRBV6-5 and TRBJ1-1; D remains unclear. This CDR3 comprises 12 residues. In germline, CDR1 is MNHEY, CDR2 SVGAGI. V gave up 6 bases and J gave up 5 bases, with 10 bases separating them. The DNA for the CDR3 is TGTGCCAGCAGGTATGGCGGTACTGAAGCTTTCTTT. It specifies CASRYGGTEAFF.

This sequence joins TRBV30 and TRBJ1-1; a weak D match, TRBD1 (6 bases). Trimming shortened V by 4 bases and J by 6 bases, and 9 bases separated the two germline ends. Germline lookup yields CDR1 GTSNPN and CDR2 SVGIG (reference sequence). CDR3 length: 11 amino acids. CDR3 bases: TGTGCCTGGATGACAGGCGCTGAAGCTTTCTTT. Encoded protein: CAWMTGAEAFF.

The V and J genes are TRBV6-6 and TRBJ1-2; TRBD1 aligns across 7 bases. CDR1 and CDR2 from the germline V gene are MNHNY and SVGAGI (reference sequence). This CDR3 is 13 amino acids long. Trimming cost V 6 bases and J 7 bases; bases outside gene matches: 8. CDR3 amino acids: CASSHRGLVGYTF. The DNA for the CDR3 is TGTGCCAGCAGCCACAGGGGTTTGGTTGGCTACACCTTC.

The J gene is TRBJ2-7, the V gene TRBV29-1; a weak D match, TRBD1 (6 bases). The germline V and J ends were trimmed by 2 bases and 2 bases, with 10 bases remaining between them. This CDR3 spans 13 amino acids. Per the germline V gene, CDR1 is SQVTM and CDR2 is ANQGSEA. The CDR3 nucleotides read TGCAGCGTTGAATTGGGGGCCCCCTACGAGCAGTACTTC. It codes for CSVELGAPYEQYF.

The chain combines TRBV27 with TRBJ2-7; 9 bases are shared with TRBD1. The CDR3 spans 15 residues. Germline V gene lookup returns CDR1 MNHEY and CDR2 SMNVEV (reference sequence). V shed 5 bases, J shed 1 base, and the junction held 6 bases outside the gene matches. CDR3 in DNA: TGTGCCAGCAGTGGGGTGACAGGGGGTTCCTACGAGCAGTACTTC. This codes for CASSGVTGGSYEQYF.

This rearrangement joins TRBV18 to TRBJ2-5; TRBD1 might be the D (5 bases). Germline assignment: CDR1 KGHSH and CDR2 LQKENI. The CDR3 extends over 14 amino acids. The V and J ends lost 2 bases and 4 bases respectively, with 11 bases between them. The CDR3 reads CASSPNWQGETQYF. CDR3 in DNA: TGTGCCAGCTCACCAAATTGGCAGGGAGAGACCCAGTACTTC.

In its sample, this clonotype was seen once. The rearrangement links TRBV20-1 to TRBJ2-7; 8 bases are shared with TRBD2. This CDR3 region has 14 residues. With 4 bases clipped from V and 0 bases from J, the junction kept 5 bases outside the gene matches. CDR1 is DFQATT and CDR2 is SNEGSKA in the germline V gene (reference sequence). CDR3 bases: TGCAGTGCTATTTCCGGGACTAGCTCCTACGAGCAGTACTTC. Protein product: CSAISGTSSYEQYF.

This chain connects TRBV29-1 to TRBJ2-3; D uncertain. V dropped 7 bases and J dropped 4 bases, with 9 bases sitting between them. The germline CDR1 and CDR2 sequences are SQVTM and ANQGSEA. The CDR3 has 11 amino acids. The CDR3, as DNA: TGCAGCGCCCGTTACTCAGATACGCAGTATTTT. It is translated as CSARYSDTQYF.

The chain combines TRBV7-9 with TRBJ1-6; TRBD1 is a possible D gene (5 bases). The V gene lost 3 bases and the J gene lost 7 bases, with 7 bases spanning the gap. The germline V gene has CDR1 SEHNR and CDR2 FQNEAQ (reference sequence). CDR3 size: 13 residues. The CDR3: CASSFGTNSPLHF. CDR3 sequence (DNA): TGTGCCAGCAGCTTCGGGACCAATTCACCCCTCCACTTT.

On this clonotype itself: Its ends do not fully match the called genes, so a read error is possible. The chain has TRBV29-1 and TRBJ1-3; the D gene is possibly TRBD1 (5 bases). CDR1 is SQVTM, CDR2 ANQGSEA, per germline. The CDR3 has 13 residues. CDR3 DNA: TGCAGCGTTTCAGGGTCCTCTGAAAACACCATATATTTT. Translation: CSVSGSSENTIYF. Full variable domain (remainder filled in from reference TRBV29-1 and TRBJ1-3): SAVISQKPSRDICQRGTSLTIQCQVDSQVTMMFWYRQQPGQSLTLIATANQGSEATYESGFVIDKFPISRPNLTFSTLTVSNMSPEDSSIYLCSVSGSSENTIYFGEGSWLTVV.

The rearrangement joins TRBV11-2 to TRBJ2-6; tentatively, D is TRBD1 (6 bases). From germline, CDR1 is SGHAT and CDR2 FQNNGV. The CDR3 runs to 17 residues. Trimming took 5 bases from V and 0 from J, leaving 14 bases between them. CDR3 bases: TGTGCCAGCAGCCCGACAGGTCGCCTCTCTGGGGCCAACGTCCTGACTTTC. Its protein product is CASSPTGRLSGANVLTF.

The chain employs TRBV20-1 and TRBJ2-5; D is unclear. Germline loops: CDR1 DFQATT, CDR2 SNEGSKA (reference sequence). The CDR3 covers 10 residues. V was shortened by 3 bases and J by 5 bases, with 4 bases between the two germline ends. CDR3 nucleotides: TGCAGTGCTAGGAGTGAGACCCAGTACTTC. Translation gives CSARSETQYF.

J is TRBJ1-2 and V is TRBV30, with D possibly being TRBD1 (6 bases). This CDR3 spans 12 amino acids. Germline V gene lookup returns CDR1 GTSNPN and CDR2 SVGIG (reference sequence). The V gene lost 2 bases and the J gene lost 8 bases, with 12 bases spanning the gap. The CDR3 DNA is TGTGCCTGGAGTCTTACAGGGTTGGGCTACACCTTC. It is translated as CAWSLTGLGYTF.

The chain has TRBV5-1 and TRBJ2-7, with 8 bases lining up with TRBD1. With 8 bases clipped from V and 2 bases from J, the junction kept 9 bases outside the gene matches. CDR1 is SGHRS, CDR2 YFSETQ, per germline. This CDR3 is built from 14 residues. The DNA of the CDR3 is TGCGCCAGTTCAGGGGGCGATTTTCCCTACGAGCAGTACTTC. It is translated as CASSGGDFPYEQYF.

This chain uses TRBV6-5 with TRBJ2-5, with D perhaps TRBD1 or TRBD2 (6 bases each). The CDR3 is 13 residues long. Looked up from germline, CDR1 is MNHEY and CDR2 is SVGAGI. The germline V and J ends were trimmed by 6 bases and 7 bases, with 15 bases remaining between them. This chain's CDR3 is CASRRGVVGTQYF. Written as DNA, the CDR3 is TGTGCCAGCAGGAGGGGGGTTGTTGGGACCCAGTACTTC.

The rearrangement uses TRBV30 and TRBJ1-1; D is unclear. V was shortened by 4 bases and J by 10 bases, with 10 bases between the two germline ends. This CDR3 is 10 amino acids long. Germline loops: CDR1 GTSNPN, CDR2 SVGIG (reference sequence). CDR3 protein: CAWTTVVAFF. The CDR3 DNA reads TGTGCCTGGACTACCGTCGTAGCTTTCTTT.

This chain links TRBV12-3 or TRBV12-4 with TRBJ1-5; tentative D call: TRBD1 (5 bases). V was shortened by 2 bases and J by 6 bases, with 11 bases between the two germline ends. This CDR3 is built from 14 residues. CDR3 residues: CASSLFAGTQPQHF. CDR3 DNA sequence: TGTGCCAGCAGTTTATTCGCAGGGACTCAGCCCCAGCATTTT.

V is TRBV29-1 and J is TRBJ1-2; the D is unclear. The germline V and J ends were trimmed by 5 bases and 4 bases, with 14 bases remaining between them. This CDR3 is built from 13 residues. Germline loops: CDR1 SQVTM, CDR2 ANQGSEA. The CDR3 DNA sequence: TGCAGCGTTTCCTTGGACCCTGTCTATGGCTACACCTTC. Its translation: CSVSLDPVYGYTF.